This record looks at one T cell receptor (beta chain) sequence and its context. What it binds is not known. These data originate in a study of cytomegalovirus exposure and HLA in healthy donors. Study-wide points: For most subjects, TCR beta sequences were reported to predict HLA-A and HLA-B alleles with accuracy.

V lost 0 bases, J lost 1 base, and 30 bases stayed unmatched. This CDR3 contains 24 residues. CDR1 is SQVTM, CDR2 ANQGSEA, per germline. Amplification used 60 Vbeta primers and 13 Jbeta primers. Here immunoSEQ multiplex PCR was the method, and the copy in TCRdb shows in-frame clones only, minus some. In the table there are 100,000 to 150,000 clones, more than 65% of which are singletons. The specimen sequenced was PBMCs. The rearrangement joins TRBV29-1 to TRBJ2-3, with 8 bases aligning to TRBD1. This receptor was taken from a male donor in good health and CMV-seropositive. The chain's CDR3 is CSVEDPDRELKNHFSARRTDTQYF. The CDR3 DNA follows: TGCAGCGTTGAAGATCCGGACAGGGAGTTAAAGAATCATTTTTCTGCTCGGCGCACAGATACGCAGTATTTT.